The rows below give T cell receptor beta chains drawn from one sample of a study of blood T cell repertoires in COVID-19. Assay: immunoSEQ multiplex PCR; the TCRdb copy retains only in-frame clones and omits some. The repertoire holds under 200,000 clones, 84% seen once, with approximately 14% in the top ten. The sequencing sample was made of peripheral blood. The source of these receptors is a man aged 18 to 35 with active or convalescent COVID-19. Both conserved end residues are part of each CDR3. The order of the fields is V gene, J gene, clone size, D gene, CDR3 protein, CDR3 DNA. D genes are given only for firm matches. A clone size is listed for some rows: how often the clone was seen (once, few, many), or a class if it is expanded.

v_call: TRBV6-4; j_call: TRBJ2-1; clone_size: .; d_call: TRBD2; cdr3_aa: CASSDSKHTSGGYNEQFF; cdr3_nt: TGTGCCAGCAGTGACTCAAAACACACTAGCGGGGGTTACAATGAGCAGTTCTTC
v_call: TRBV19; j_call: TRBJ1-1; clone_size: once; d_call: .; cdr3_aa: CASIQGNTEAFF; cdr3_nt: TGTGCCAGTATCCAGGGGAACACTGAAGCTTTCTTT
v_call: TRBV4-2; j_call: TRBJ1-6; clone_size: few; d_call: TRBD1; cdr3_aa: CASTRGTGDSPLHF; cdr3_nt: TGTGCCAGCACCCGGGGTACAGGGGACTCACCCCTCCACTTT
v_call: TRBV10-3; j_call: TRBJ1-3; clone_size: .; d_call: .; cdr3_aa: CAITQAPSSGNTIYF; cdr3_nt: TGTGCCATCACCCAGGCACCGTCCTCTGGAAACACCATATATTTT
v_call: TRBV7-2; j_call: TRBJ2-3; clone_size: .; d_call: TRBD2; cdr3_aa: CASNQPGQRTSGTHTQYF; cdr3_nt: TGTGCCAGCAACCAACCGGGACAGCGGACTAGCGGGACCCATACGCAGTATTTT
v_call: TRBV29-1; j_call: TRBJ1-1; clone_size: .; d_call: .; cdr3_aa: CSVELGARSRYEAFF; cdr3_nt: TGCAGCGTTGAATTGGGGGCGCGTAGCCGATATGAAGCTTTCTTT
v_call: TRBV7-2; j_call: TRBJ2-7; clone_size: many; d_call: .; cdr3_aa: CASSRPGGYEQYF; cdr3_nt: TGTGCCAGCAGCCGCCCAGGGGGGTACGAGCAGTACTTC
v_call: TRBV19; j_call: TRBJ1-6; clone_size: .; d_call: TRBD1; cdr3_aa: CASSTTGTGGNSPLHF; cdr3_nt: TGTGCCAGTAGTACCACCGGGACAGGGGGTAATTCACCCCTCCACTTT
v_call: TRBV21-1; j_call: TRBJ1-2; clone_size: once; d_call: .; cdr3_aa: CASSKDGQINYGYTF; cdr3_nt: TGTGCCAGCAGCAAAGACGGACAGATCAACTATGGCTACACCTTC
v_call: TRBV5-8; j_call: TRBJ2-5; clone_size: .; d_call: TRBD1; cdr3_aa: CASTRDRGPGETQYF; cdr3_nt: TGTGCCAGCACCCGGGACAGGGGACCGGGGGAGACCCAGTACTTC
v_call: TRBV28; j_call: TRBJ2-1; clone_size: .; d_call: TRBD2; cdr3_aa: CASSFSSAGGYGEQFF; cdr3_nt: TGTGCCAGCAGTTTCAGCAGCGCGGGAGGTTACGGTGAGCAGTTCTTC
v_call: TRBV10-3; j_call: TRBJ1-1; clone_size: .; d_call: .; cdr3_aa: CAISESGLNTEAFF; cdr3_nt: TGTGCCATCAGTGAGTCGGGGCTGAACACTGAAGCTTTCTTT
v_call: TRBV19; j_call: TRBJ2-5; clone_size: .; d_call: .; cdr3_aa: CASSTPSTFMETQYF; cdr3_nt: TGTGCCAGTAGTACCCCATCTACGTTTATGGAGACCCAGTACTTC
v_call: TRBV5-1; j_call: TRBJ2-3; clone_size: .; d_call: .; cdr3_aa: CASSFVGGRSDTQYF; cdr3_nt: TGCGCCAGCAGCTTCGTCGGCGGGCGCTCAGATACGCAGTATTTT
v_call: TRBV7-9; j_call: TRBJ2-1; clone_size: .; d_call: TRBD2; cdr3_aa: CASSPPLGLAGINEQFF; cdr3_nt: TGTGCCAGCAGCCCGCCCCTGGGACTAGCGGGTATCAATGAGCAGTTCTTC
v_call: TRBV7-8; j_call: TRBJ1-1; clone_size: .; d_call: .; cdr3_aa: CASSLGRGRGTEAFF; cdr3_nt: TGTGCCAGCAGCTTGGGCAGGGGTAGGGGGACTGAAGCTTTCTTT
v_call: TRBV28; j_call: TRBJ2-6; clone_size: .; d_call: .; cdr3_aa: CASRDRSGANVLTF; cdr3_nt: TGTGCCAGCAGAGACAGGTCTGGGGCCAACGTCCTGACTTTC
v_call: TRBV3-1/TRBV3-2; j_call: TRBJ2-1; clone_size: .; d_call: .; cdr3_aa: CASSQGRGEIPYNEQFF; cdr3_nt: TGTGCCAGCAGCCAGGGCAGGGGAGAGATCCCCTACAATGAGCAGTTCTTC